This T cell receptor (beta chain) is from a study of identical twins. Overall study results and limits: The models systematically underestimated how much out-of-frame TCR alpha was shared in monozygotic twins.

Of note for this clonotype: Antigen specificity is unknown.

TCRdb passed the 5' RACE reads through MiXCR, listing each CDR3 protein once. The repertoire includes about 250,000 distinct CDR3 sequences, roughly 7.5% of them detected once, and under 6.5% sits in the top ten. V dropped 0 bases and J dropped 7; count of bases not matched to a gene: 11. Per the germline V gene, CDR1 is DFQATT and CDR2 is SNEGSKA (reference sequence). CDR3 length: 16 residues. These data also featured in a second study, about yellow fever vaccine responses in identical twins.

This receptor was obtained from a woman under 30 in good health. Sequenced material: CD8+ T cells sorted from blood. This chain links TRBV20-1 with TRBJ2-1, with 8 nucleotides matching TRBD1. The CDR3 nucleotides read TGCAGTGCTAGAGACCCGCAGGGGGCTAATTGGAATGAGCAGTTCTTC. It specifies CSARDPQGANWNEQFF.